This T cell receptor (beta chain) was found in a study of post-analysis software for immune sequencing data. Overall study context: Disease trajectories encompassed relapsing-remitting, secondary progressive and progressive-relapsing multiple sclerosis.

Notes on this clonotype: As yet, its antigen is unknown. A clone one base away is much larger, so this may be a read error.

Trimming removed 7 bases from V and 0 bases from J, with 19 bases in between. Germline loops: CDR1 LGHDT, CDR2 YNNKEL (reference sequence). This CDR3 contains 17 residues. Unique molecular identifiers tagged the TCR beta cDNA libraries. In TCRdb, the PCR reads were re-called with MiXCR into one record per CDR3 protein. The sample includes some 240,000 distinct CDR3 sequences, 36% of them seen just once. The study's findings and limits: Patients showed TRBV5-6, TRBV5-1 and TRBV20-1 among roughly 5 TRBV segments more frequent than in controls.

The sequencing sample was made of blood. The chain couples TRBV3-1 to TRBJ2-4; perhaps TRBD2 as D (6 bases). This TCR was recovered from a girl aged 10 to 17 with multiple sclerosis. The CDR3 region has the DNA TGTGCCAGCAACCAGTCCCTGTTGCGGGGAGCCAAAAACATTCAGTACTTC. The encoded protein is CASNQSLLRGAKNIQYF.